The clone carrying this TCR beta chain showed up just a few times. The antigen is unknown. CDR1 is SNHLY and CDR2 is FYNNEI in the germline V gene. The CDR3 consists of 15 residues. The V end lost 7 bases, the J end lost 5 bases, and 20 bases lay between the germline ends. These data originate in a study of cytomegalovirus exposure and HLA in healthy donors. Vbeta (60) and Jbeta (13) primers were used in the PCR. Assay used: immunoSEQ multiplex PCR; TCRdb lists only in-frame clones, some missing. The data show over 95,000 clones, 74% seen once. The study's findings and limits: Common viral pathogens seemed, in a later analysis, to connect with several of the most significant clusters.

This chain joins TRBV2 and TRBJ1-1; D may be TRBD1 (5 bases). Sequenced material: PBMCs. This receptor was identified in a woman between 40 and 50 years old in good health and CMV-seropositive. CDR3 region: CASTSDAGGDTEAFF. The CDR3 coding sequence is TGTGCCAGCACTTCGGACGCCGGGGGGGATACTGAAGCTTTCTTT.